This T cell receptor beta chain originates from a study of blood T cell repertoires in COVID-19. Study in general: Sites in the United States, Italy and Spain provided acute and convalescent COVID-19 samples. T cells, B-cell-depleted T cells, or PBMCs supplied cDNA or gDNA.

Authors' methods: Scientists estimated how many nucleated cells there were by amplifying reference gene primers. Sequencing was performed with immunoSEQ multiplex PCR; in TCRdb, only in-frame clones are kept and a portion is missing. Clone size and the V and J calls come from that table; the DNA yielded D and trimming. This sample has 250,000 or so clones, with 85% found just once. The V end was cut by 5 bases, the J end by 1 base, with 11 bases between. CDR3 length: 14 residues. Germline V gene sequence: CDR1 KGHSH, CDR2 LQKENI. The sequence was collected from a woman aged 60-75 years with active or convalescent COVID-19. V and J are TRBV18 and TRBJ1-1; TRBD1 is a possible D gene (6 bases). Sequenced: peripheral blood. Written as DNA, the CDR3 is TGTGCCAGCTCAGGGCGACAGGAGAACACTGAAGCTTTCTTT. Amino acids: CASSGRQENTEAFF.